The rows below give T cell receptor beta chains drawn from one sample of a study of molecular identifiers for immune sequencing clone quantification. TCRdb called the PCR reads again in MiXCR, with one record for every CDR3 protein. Altogether around 470,000 distinct CDR3 sequences are present, roughly 23% being singletons, with the ten largest covering 0.7% to 1%. The specimen was naive CD8+ T cells from blood, with Jurkat cell RNA spiked in. These receptors all come from a human donor in good health. Some libraries in this study had Jurkat cell RNA spiked in. The conserved cysteine and the conserved F or W are not part of the CDR3 here. D genes are given only for firm matches.

j_call	d_call	v_call	cdr3_aa
TRBJ2-6	TRBD1	TRBV6-2/TRBV6-3	ASSFRDRGRPGANVLT
TRBJ2-7	NA	TRBV20-1	SAREGQQYEQY
TRBJ2-1	TRBD2	TRBV4-2	ASSQDGPSGRVDEQF
TRBJ2-7	TRBD1	TRBV20-1	SARLGQGRDEQY
TRBJ2-5	NA	TRBV6-1	ASSEGGKTQY
TRBJ2-3	NA	TRBV27	ASSLTLGLADTQY
TRBJ2-5	TRBD2	TRBV11-2	ASSPSPRDYKETQY
TRBJ2-7	NA	TRBV20-1	SAGQGLAEGLSSYEQY
TRBJ2-7	TRBD2	TRBV7-9	ASSLAVRTSSPSGEQY
TRBJ2-3	NA	TRBV12-3/TRBV12-4	ASSLYRTQAGTDTQY
TRBJ2-3	NA	TRBV12-5	ASGFVSADTQY
TRBJ1-4	TRBD1	TRBV20-1	SAYPGQRNERLF
TRBJ1-1	NA	TRBV2	ASSGRAIFGRTEAF
TRBJ2-7	NA	TRBV6-2/TRBV6-3	ASSNPSTALTYEQY
TRBJ2-7	NA	TRBV6-5	ASAGQAYGQY
TRBJ2-3	NA	TRBV7-6	ASCQLGSTDTQY
TRBJ2-5	NA	TRBV3-1	ASSQDLSRKGTQY
TRBJ1-2	NA	TRBV7-9	ASSLGNYGYT
TRBJ2-1	NA	TRBV7-2	ASSTSRVEQF
TRBJ1-2	NA	TRBV27	ASRRGVGASGYT
TRBJ2-3	NA	TRBV4-3	ASSQDWSGRLTDTQY
TRBJ2-7	NA	TRBV7-9	ASSLYAVTDEQY
TRBJ2-7	NA	TRBV7-6	ASSYDGGYEQY
TRBJ2-7	NA	TRBV30	AGALGGEQY
TRBJ2-2	NA	TRBV19	ASKWGTGELF
TRBJ2-4	NA	TRBV5-4	ASSLAGHKNIQY
TRBJ2-7	NA	TRBV30	AWSPTSLNSYEQY
TRBJ2-3	NA	TRBV9	ASSAEGTRPDTQY
TRBJ1-1	NA	TRBV6-5	ASSYRGGENTEAF
TRBJ2-7	TRBD2	TRBV29-1	SSFVGTSGVYEQY
TRBJ1-1	NA	TRBV4-3	ASSQTNHGKNTEAF
TRBJ2-5	NA	TRBV24-1	ATSTAGLGQETLY
TRBJ2-4	TRBD2	TRBV7-9	ASSSGLAGINDPRGIQY
TRBJ2-7	NA	TRBV6-5	ASSYRWMGSRSYEQY
TRBJ2-3	NA	TRBV24-1	ATSDLLKETQY
TRBJ1-5	TRBD1	TRBV20-1	SATGQVYNQPQH
TRBJ1-5	NA	TRBV19	ASNQYSNGGGQPQH
TRBJ1-1	TRBD1	TRBV7-9	ASSSSGQGREAF
TRBJ2-3	TRBD2	TRBV12-3/TRBV12-4	ASSPQRGVPDTQY
TRBJ1-1	NA	TRBV29-1	SVTQSNTEAF
TRBJ2-2	TRBD1	TRBV19	ATEQGAGGELF
TRBJ2-1	NA	TRBV19	ASSIHRENEQF
TRBJ2-5	NA	TRBV10-2	ASSVFGSGGMETQY
TRBJ2-3	NA	TRBV20-1	SNWVGSGADTQY
TRBJ2-7	NA	TRBV24-1	ATSDPGVPYEQY
TRBJ2-1	NA	TRBV6-2/TRBV6-3	VSSYFGLYEQF
TRBJ2-2	TRBD2	TRBV29-1	SVATSGNTGELF
TRBJ1-2	NA	TRBV25-1	ASIEGTYGYT
TRBJ2-1	NA	TRBV7-9	ASSPFTYEQF
TRBJ1-4	NA	TRBV27	ASKLGSEKEKLF
TRBJ1-4	TRBD1	TRBV7-2	ASSLVRTGTNEKLF
TRBJ1-2	NA	TRBV12-3/TRBV12-4	ASSPGSRGYT